This T cell receptor (beta chain) was profiled in a study of vaccination and CD4 T cells after COVID-19. Study-wide context: Samples after vaccination came a median around eleven weeks past dose two, ranging 14 to 241.

Study-wide results and limits: In median terms, SARS-CoV-2-reactive clonotypes went from 21 to 38, a nonsignificant rise.

Noted treatment: approximately 9-day PBMC culture with coronavirus spike peptide pools or control peptides (ViraFEST assay). Harvesting of the unexposed donor's CD4+ T cells predated the COVID-19 pandemic (2011-2018). Testing used SARS-CoV-2 S/N and four cold-coronavirus spikes on unexposed-donor CD4+ T cells, cells permitting. The assay that was used to sequence DNA from cultured CD4+ T cells was the Oncomine TCR Beta short-read assay. Genomic DNA was drawn out of CD4+ T cells grown in culture. In TCRdb, the PCR reads were re-called with MiXCR into one record per CDR3 protein. The repertoire holds some 7,700 distinct CDR3 sequences, with roughly 48% as singletons. This clonotype was found a few times. The antigen remains undetermined. Between the trimmed V and J ends, which lost 3 bases and 1 base, there was a span of 12 bases. Germline CDR1 DFQATT, CDR2 SNEGSKA (reference sequence). There are 14 residues in the CDR3.

The clonotype comes from a human donor in good health. Sequencing was carried out using CD4+ T cells from blood, cultured in vitro. This chain links TRBV20-1 with TRBJ1-1; no clear D gene. The CDR3 spells CSARIDSANTEAFF. The DNA of the CDR3 is TGCAGTGCTAGGATAGACTCTGCGAACACTGAAGCTTTCTTT.